In this sample, the clone carrying this T cell receptor beta chain turned up a few times. These data belong to a study of blood T cell repertoires in COVID-19. V shed 0 bases and J shed 5 bases, with 14 bases lying between them. This CDR3 is built from 16 residues. Germline lookup yields CDR1 MNHNS and CDR2 SASEGT. Assay: immunoSEQ multiplex PCR; the TCRdb copy retains only in-frame clones and omits some. The sample contains about 100,000 clones, roughly 89% of which appear only once. V and J are TRBV6-1 and TRBJ1-5; a weak D match, TRBD1 (5 bases). What was sequenced was peripheral blood. This clonotype was obtained from a human donor with COVID-19, enrolled during active disease. The donor label of this sample is uncertain. The CDR3 coding sequence is TGTGCCAGCAGTGAAGCATCCGGCAGGGCCTATCAGCCCCAGCATTTT. Protein product: CASSEASGRAYQPQHF.